This T cell receptor (beta chain) originates from a study of blood T cell repertoires in COVID-19. Study at large: The study drew acute and convalescent COVID-19 samples from the United States, Italy and Spain.

The V end lost 0 bases, the J end lost 1 base, and 10 bases lay between the germline ends. The CDR3 consists of 15 residues. From germline, CDR1 is LGHDT and CDR2 YNNKEL (reference sequence). Only in-frame clones appear in the TCRdb table, and some are missing; sequencing was by immunoSEQ multiplex PCR. The sample lists roughly 250,000 clones, approximately 84% occurring once. The chain links TRBV3-1 (or the pseudogene TRBV3-2) to TRBJ2-7; D gene uncertain. The sequence derives from a person in their 70s with COVID-19, enrolled during active disease. Material for sequencing was peripheral blood. The CDR3 nucleotides are TGTGCCAGCAGCCAAGATTCGAGATGGTCCTACGAGCAGTACTTC. This translates into CASSQDSRWSYEQYF.